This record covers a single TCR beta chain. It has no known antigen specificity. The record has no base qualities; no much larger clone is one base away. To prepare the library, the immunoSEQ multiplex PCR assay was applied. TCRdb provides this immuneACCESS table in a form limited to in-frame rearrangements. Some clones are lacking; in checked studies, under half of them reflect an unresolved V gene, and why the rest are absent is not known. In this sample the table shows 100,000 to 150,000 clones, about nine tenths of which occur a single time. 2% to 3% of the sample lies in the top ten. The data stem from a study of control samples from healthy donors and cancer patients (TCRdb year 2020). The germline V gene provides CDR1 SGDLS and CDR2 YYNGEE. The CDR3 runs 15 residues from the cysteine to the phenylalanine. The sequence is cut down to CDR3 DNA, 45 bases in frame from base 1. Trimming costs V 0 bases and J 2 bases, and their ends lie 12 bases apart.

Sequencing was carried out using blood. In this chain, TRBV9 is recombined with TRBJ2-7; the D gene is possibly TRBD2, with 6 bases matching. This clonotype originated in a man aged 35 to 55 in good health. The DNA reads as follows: TGTGCCAGCAGCGTAGCTGGGACTGAGACCTACGAGCAGTACTTC. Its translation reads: CASSVAGTETYEQYF. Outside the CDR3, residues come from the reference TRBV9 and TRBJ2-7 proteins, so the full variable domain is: DSGVTQTPKHLITATGQRVTLRCSPRSGDLSVYWYQQSLDQGLQFLIQYYNGEERAKGNILERFSAQQFPDLHSELNLSSLELGDSALYFCASSVAGTETYEQYFGPGTRLTVT.